These 24 T cell receptor delta chains came from one sample sequenced in a study of gamma-delta chains in newborns, infants, children. TCRdb made new clone calls on the reads using CATT. The repertoire holds about 11,000 delta-chain clones, with approximately 3.5% as singletons. The specimen sequenced was blood. Receptor source: a child who was a newborn, infant or young child, either healthy, febrile or measles-vaccinated (not recorded which).

The J gene is TRDJ1; the V gene was not called. This CDR3 contains 16 residues. CDR3 loop: CALGGGGGCYTDKLIF. For the CDR3, the DNA is TGTGCTCTTGGTGGGGGGGGTGGGTGTTACACCGATAAACTCATCTTT.

This clone showed up just a few times. The CDR3 nucleotides are TGTGCTCTTGGGGAACCCTCATTCCCGAACGGCTACTTGCGTACGGATAAACTCATCTTT. Its translation is CALGEPSFPNGYLRTDKLIF. This chain uses TRDV1 with TRDJ1, with unresolved D. There are 20 residues in the CDR3. Germline V gene lookup returns CDR1 TSWWSYY and CDR2 QGS. The V and J ends lost 1 base and 5 bases respectively, with 29 bases between them.

This clone was counted between two and nine times. CDR3 in DNA: TGTGCTCTTGGTCCAACCTACCCCCGCAGGTGGGATACAAGGACCGATAAACTCATCTTT. The encoded protein is CALGPTYPRRWDTRTDKLIF. J is TRDJ1 and V is TRDV1, with TRDD3 matching 7 bases. The CDR3 loop spans 20 amino acids. CDR1 is TSWWSYY and CDR2 is QGS in the germline V gene. The J segment lost 2 bases and the V segment lost 6 bases, leaving 24 bases of the junction unmatched.

This clone has only one observation. For the J gene the call is TRDJ1; the V gene lacks a call; no check of the table's D call, TRDD3, against the DNA was made. This CDR3 spans 14 amino acids. The DNA for the CDR3 is TGTGCTCTTGGGGAGTCCATACCTGCCGATAAACTCATCTTT. This encodes CALGESIPADKLIF.

CDR3 bases: TGTGCAGCAAGCCGAGGGCCTTCCCCCACTGGGGGATATAGGGCCACCGATAAACTCATCTTT. Translating gives CAASRGPSPTGGYRATDKLIF. The rearrangement uses TRAV29/DV5 and TRDJ1; 11 nucleotides agree with TRDD3. The germline gives CDR1 NSMFDY, CDR2 ISSIKDK. V lost 1 base, J lost 1 base, and 21 bases stayed unmatched. The CDR3 is 21 amino acids. Supplemented by reference TRAV29/DV5 and TRDJ1, the full variable domain reads DQQVKQNSPSLSVQEGRISILNCDYTNSMFDYFLWYKKYPAEGPTFLISISSIKDKNEDGRFTVFLNKSAKHLSLHIVPSQPGDSAVYFCAASRGPSPTGGYRATDKLIFGKGTRVTVEP.

The CDR3 reads CACDTLNVVRYATDKLIF. In nucleotides, the CDR3 is TGTGCCTGTGACACCCTTAACGTAGTTCGATACGCCACCGATAAACTCATCTTT. The chain links TRDV2 to TRDJ1; D possibly corresponds to TRDD3 (6 bases). Looked up from germline, CDR1 is GEAIGNYY and CDR2 is EKD. V dropped 0 bases and J dropped 1 base, with 20 bases sitting between them. This CDR3 is 18 amino acids long.

Worth noting for this clone: The junction shows a germline mismatch at one end, possibly a read error. Other nucleotide sequences in the sample specify the same CDR3. The CDR3 here is CALGERFSPDKLIF. DNA of the CDR3: TGTGCCCTTGGGGAACGCTTCTCCCCCGATAAACTCATCTTT. The chain recombines TRDV1 with TRDJ1, with a weak D call TRDD3 (5 bases). Germline CDR1 reads TSWWSYY; CDR2 reads QGS. The CDR3 spans 14 residues.

The genes are TRAV29/DV5 and TRDJ1; maybe TRDD3 (5 bases). This CDR3 comprises 18 residues. Trimming took off 2 bases at V and 0 bases at J, with 23 bases between the two ends. Germline CDR1 is NSMFDY and CDR2 is ISSIKDK. The CDR3 nucleotides read TGTGCAGCAAGGGTCGCCTGCCTCCGTGGGGACCACACCGATAAACTCATCTTT. It specifies CAARVACLRGDHTDKLIF. Drawing the rest from reference TRAV29/DV5 and TRDJ1, the complete variable domain is DQQVKQNSPSLSVQEGRISILNCDYTNSMFDYFLWYKKYPAEGPTFLISISSIKDKNEDGRFTVFLNKSAKHLSLHIVPSQPGDSAVYFCAARVACLRGDHTDKLIFGKGTRVTVEP.

This clone has just a few counts. The rearrangement uses TRDV1 and TRDJ1; 9 bases line up with TRDD3. In germline, CDR1 is TSWWSYY, CDR2 QGS. V lost 9 bases, J lost 0 bases, and 26 bases stayed unmatched. The CDR3 covers 21 residues. CDR3 in amino acids: CALQFPPYWGKATQYTDKLIF. The CDR3 DNA follows: TGTGCTCTACAATTTCCACCCTACTGGGGGAAGGCTACACAGTACACCGATAAACTCATCTTT.

This chain uses TRDV1 with TRDJ1, with TRDD3 matching over 7 bases. Germline V gene sequence: CDR1 TSWWSYY, CDR2 QGS. CDR3 length: 23 amino acids. V was clipped by 3 bases and J by 0 bases; unmatched bases: 28. The DNA for the CDR3 is TGTGCTCTTGGGGACACAACTTACGTAAAGGCTAAGGGGGGGATCCATTACACCGATAAACTCATCTTT. The encoded protein is CALGDTTYVKAKGGIHYTDKLIF.

This clone showed up just a few times. Germline is not matched at one junction end, which may reflect a read error. The same CDR3 can be traced to other DNA sequences in this sample. V is TRDV1 and J is TRDJ1; 11 bases are shared with TRDD3. CDR3 length equals 21 residues. Germline values: CDR1 TSWWSYY, CDR2 QGS. This chain's CDR3 is CALGELNSFWGIPRPTDKLIF. In DNA, the CDR3 is TGCGCTCTTGGGGAACTGAATTCCTTCTGGGGGATACCGCGCCCTACCGATAAACTCATCTTT.

The table lists this clone with a few counts. V gene TRDV2 combines with J gene TRDJ1; TRDD3 agrees at 8 bases. Looked up from germline, CDR1 is GEAIGNYY and CDR2 is EKD. The trim removed 3 bases at V and 7 bases at J, leaving 9 bases unmatched. CDR3 length: 14 amino acids. CDR3 bases: TGTGCCTGTGACGTACTGGGGGTCAGCGGTAAACTCATCTTT. Translation gives CACDVLGVSGKLIF.

The table lists this clone with a few counts. The rearrangement links TRDV1 to TRDJ1; TRDD3 aligns across 11 bases. The CDR3 consists of 23 residues. From germline, CDR1 is TSWWSYY and CDR2 QGS. J was trimmed by 3 bases and V by 0 bases; bases with no gene match: 24. CDR3 loop: CALGELGRSSYYWGIGAADKLIF. Written as DNA, the CDR3 is TGTGCTCTTGGGGAACTAGGACGGTCTTCCTACTACTGGGGGATAGGCGCGGCCGATAAACTCATCTTT.

As concerns this clone: A much more abundant neighbour one base away suggests this may be a read error. The genes are TRDV2 and TRDJ1; 9 nucleotides match TRDD3. This CDR3 comprises 14 residues. The germline V gene encodes CDR1 GEAIGNYY and CDR2 EKD. In DNA form, the CDR3 reads TGTTCCTGTGACACGGTGGGGGATAGCGATAAACTCATCTTT. Translation: CSCDTVGDSDKLIF.

This clone was recorded a few times. There is a difference at residue 3 between the TCRdb protein and the DNA translation, so the protein given here was translated from the DNA. V usage is TRDV2 and J usage is TRDJ1; 12 bases map to TRDD3. The CDR3 totals 18 residues. Germline V gene data show CDR1 as GEAIGNYY and CDR2 as EKD. The chain's CDR3 is CARDPILGDTPYTDKLIF. CDR3 in DNA: TGTGCCCGTGACCCCATACTGGGGGATACCCCGTACACCGATAAACTCATCTTT.

This clone was seen a handful of times. The V gene is TRDV2, the J gene TRDJ3, with TRDD3 identical over 12 bases. V was clipped by 2 bases and J by 2 bases; unmatched bases: 3. Germline assignment: CDR1 GEAIGNYY and CDR2 EKD. The CDR3 has 18 residues. In nucleotides, the CDR3 is TGTGCCTGTGACAAACTGGGGGATACTGCCTGGGACACCCGACAGATGTTTTTC. Residues: CACDKLGDTAWDTRQMFF.

V gene TRDV2 combines with J gene TRDJ3, with D uncertain. V lost 0 bases, J lost 0 bases, and 14 bases lay in between. The CDR3 consists of 19 residues. Germline CDR1 is GEAIGNYY and CDR2 is EKD. The DNA for the CDR3 is TGTGCCTGTGACACCGTGTATACTCATTCCTCCTGGGACACCCGACAGATGTTTTTC. Protein: CACDTVYTHSSWDTRQMFF.

This rearrangement joins TRDV2 to TRDJ1; possible D gene TRDD3, 6 bases. This CDR3 spans 21 amino acids. V lost 3 bases to trimming and J lost 0 bases, with 31 bases between them. Germline values: CDR1 GEAIGNYY, CDR2 EKD. The CDR3 loop reads CACDGMRGLAVLGMYTDKLIF. The CDR3 nucleotides are TGTGCCTGTGACGGGATGCGGGGGCTAGCCGTACTGGGCATGTACACCGATAAACTCATCTTT.

On this clone itself: TCRdb shows a much larger clone's protein in place of this DNA's translation, and the two differ at residue 6, likely through a read error; the protein shown is translated from the DNA. The J gene is TRDJ1, the V gene TRDV2; no clear D. V was pared by 1 base and J by 3 bases, with 14 bases between. Germline V lookup: CDR1 GEAIGNYY, CDR2 EKD. This CDR3 has 15 residues. The CDR3 sequence is CACDTVGRRADKLIF. CDR3 DNA: TGTGCCTGTGACACAGTCGGGAGAAGGGCCGATAAACTCATCTTT.

This clone was recorded a few times. V is TRDV2 and J is TRDJ2, with TRDD3 matching over 11 bases. This CDR3 region has 18 residues. The J segment lost 8 bases and the V segment lost 1 base, leaving 14 bases of the junction unmatched. Looked up from germline, CDR1 is GEAIGNYY and CDR2 is EKD. CDR3 nucleotide sequence: TGTGCCTGTGACACTCTTCTGACCCTGGGGGATACTTCCGCACAACTCTTCTTT. Its protein product is CACDTLLTLGDTSAQLFF.

Details on this clone: This specimen includes other DNA sequences encoding the same CDR3. J is TRDJ1 and V is TRDV1, with 11 bases aligning to TRDD3. This CDR3 is built from 21 residues. The J segment lost 9 bases and the V segment lost 2 bases, leaving 26 bases of the junction unmatched. CDR1 TSWWSYY and CDR2 QGS come from the germline V gene. This chain's CDR3 is CALGEIPGFLHALGDTGQLIF. CDR3 sequence (DNA): TGTGCTCTTGGGGAAATCCCGGGCTTCCTACATGCGCTGGGGGATACCGGCCAACTCATCTTT.

This clone was recorded a few times. The assigned J gene is TRDJ1, but the V gene is uncalled; the table's D call, TRDD3, has no DNA check behind it. The CDR3 contains 15 residues. The CDR3 nucleotides read TGTGCTCTTGGGGGGTGGGCGGGGGACACCGATAAACTCATCTTT. It translates to CALGGWAGDTDKLIF.

The chain joins TRDV3 to TRDJ1; the D is unclear. CDR1 is TVYSNPD, CDR2 GDNSRS, per germline (reference sequence). This CDR3 contains 18 residues. Trimming shortened V by 2 bases and J by 0 bases, and 25 bases separated the two germline ends. CDR3 coding DNA: TGTGCCTTTTTACCTGTTGCGGTAGTTCCCCTTTACACCGATAAACTCATCTTT. This encodes CAFLPVAVVPLYTDKLIF.

This clone has more than one count but fewer than ten. The chain combines TRDV1 with TRDJ1, with a tentative D call TRDD3 (5 bases). From germline, CDR1 is TSWWSYY and CDR2 QGS. CDR3 length equals 16 residues. V lost 5 bases to trimming and J lost 3 bases, with 19 bases between them. This CDR3 reads CALGPPWGPGADKLIF. CDR3 DNA: TGTGCTCTTGGGCCACCATGGGGCCCAGGGGCCGATAAACTCATCTTT.